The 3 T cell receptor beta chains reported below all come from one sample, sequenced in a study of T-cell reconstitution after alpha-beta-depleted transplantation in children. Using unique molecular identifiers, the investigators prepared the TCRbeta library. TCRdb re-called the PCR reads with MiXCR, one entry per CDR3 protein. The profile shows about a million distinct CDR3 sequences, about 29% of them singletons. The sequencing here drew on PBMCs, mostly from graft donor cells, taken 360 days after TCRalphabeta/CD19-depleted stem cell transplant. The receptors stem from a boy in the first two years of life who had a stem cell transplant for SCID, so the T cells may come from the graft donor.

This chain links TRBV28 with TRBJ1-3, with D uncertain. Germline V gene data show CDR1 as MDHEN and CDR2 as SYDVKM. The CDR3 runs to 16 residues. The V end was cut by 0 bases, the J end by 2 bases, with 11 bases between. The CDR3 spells CASSLWIPGPGNTIYF. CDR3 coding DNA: TGTGCCAGCAGTTTATGGATCCCTGGACCTGGAAACACCATATATTTT.

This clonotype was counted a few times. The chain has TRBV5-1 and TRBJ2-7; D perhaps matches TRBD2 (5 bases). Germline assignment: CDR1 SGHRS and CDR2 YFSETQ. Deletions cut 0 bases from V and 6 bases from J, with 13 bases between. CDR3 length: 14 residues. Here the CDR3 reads CASSLDGVGSEQYF. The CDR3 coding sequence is TGCGCCAGCAGCTTGGACGGGGTAGGTAGCGAGCAGTACTTC. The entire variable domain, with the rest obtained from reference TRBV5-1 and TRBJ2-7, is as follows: KAGVTQTPRYLIKTRGQQVTLSCSPISGHRSVSWYQQTPGQGLQFLFEYFSETQRNKGNFPGRFSGRQFSNSRSEMNVSTLELGDSALYLCASSLDGVGSEQYFGPGTRLTVT.

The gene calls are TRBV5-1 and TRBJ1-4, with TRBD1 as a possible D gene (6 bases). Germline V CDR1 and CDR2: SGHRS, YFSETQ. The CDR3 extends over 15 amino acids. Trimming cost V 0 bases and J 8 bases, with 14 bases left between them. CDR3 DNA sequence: TGCGCCAGCAGCTTGGGGGCCAGGGGAGGCGAAAAACTGTTTTTT. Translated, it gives CASSLGARGGEKLFF.